The clone carrying this T cell receptor (beta chain) has just one count. The entry originates in a study of blood T cell repertoires in COVID-19. About the research overall: Specimens from acute and convalescent COVID-19 originated in the United States, Italy and Spain. T cells, B-cell-depleted T cells, or PBMCs supplied cDNA or gDNA.

The V and J ends lost 0 bases and 0 bases respectively, with 11 bases between them. The CDR3 is 17 amino acids. CDR1 is MDHEN, CDR2 SYDVKM, per germline. Sequencing used immunoSEQ multiplex PCR; TCRdb keeps in-frame clones, though not all of them. Among around 70,000 clones listed, approximately 83% were seen once. The sequenced sample was peripheral blood. This receptor was identified in a man older than 75 with acute or convalescent COVID-19. The genes are TRBV28 and TRBJ1-4; a possible D gene is TRBD1 (5 bases). The CDR3 spells CASSLWVGGTTNEKLFF. CDR3 nucleotides: TGTGCCAGCAGTTTATGGGTGGGGGGGACAACTAATGAAAAACTGTTTTTT.